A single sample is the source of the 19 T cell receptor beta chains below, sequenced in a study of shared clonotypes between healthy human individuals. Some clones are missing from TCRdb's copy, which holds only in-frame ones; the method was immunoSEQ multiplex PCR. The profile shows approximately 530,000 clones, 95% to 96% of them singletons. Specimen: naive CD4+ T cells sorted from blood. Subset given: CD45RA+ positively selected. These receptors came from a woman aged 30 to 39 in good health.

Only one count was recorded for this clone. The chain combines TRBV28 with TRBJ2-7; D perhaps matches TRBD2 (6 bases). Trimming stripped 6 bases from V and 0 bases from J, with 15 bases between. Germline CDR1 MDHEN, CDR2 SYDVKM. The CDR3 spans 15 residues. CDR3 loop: CASSTPGTGSYEQYF. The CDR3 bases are TGTGCCAGCAGCACCCCCGGGACTGGCTCCTACGAGCAGTACTTC. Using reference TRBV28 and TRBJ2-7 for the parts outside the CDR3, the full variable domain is DVKVTQSSRYLVKRTGEKVFLECVQDMDHENMFWYRQDPGLGLRLIYFSYDVKMKEKGDIPEGYSVSREKKERFSLILESASTNQTSMYLCASSTPGTGSYEQYFGPGTRLTVT.

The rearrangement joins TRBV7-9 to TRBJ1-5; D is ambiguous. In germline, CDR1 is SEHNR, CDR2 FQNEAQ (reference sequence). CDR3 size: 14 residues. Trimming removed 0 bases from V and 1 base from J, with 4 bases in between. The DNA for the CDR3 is TGTGCCAGCAGCTTAGCGGACAGCAATCAGCCCCAGCATTTT. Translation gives CASSLADSNQPQHF.

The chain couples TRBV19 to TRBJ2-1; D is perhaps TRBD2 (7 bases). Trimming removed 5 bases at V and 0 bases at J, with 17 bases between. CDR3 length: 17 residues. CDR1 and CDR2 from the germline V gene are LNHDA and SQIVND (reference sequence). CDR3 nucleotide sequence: TGTGCCAGTAGTGCACGGTGGGGGGGCCTCTCCTACAATGAGCAGTTCTTC. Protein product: CASSARWGGLSYNEQFF.

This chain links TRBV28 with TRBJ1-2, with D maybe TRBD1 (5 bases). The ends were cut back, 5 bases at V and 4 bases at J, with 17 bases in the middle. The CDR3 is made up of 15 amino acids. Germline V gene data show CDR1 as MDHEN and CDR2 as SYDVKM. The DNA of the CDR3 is TGTGCCAGCAGTGTTAATGGGGACGGACTCTATGGCTACACCTTC. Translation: CASSVNGDGLYGYTF.

The CDR3 reads CASSSAGESYNEQFF. As DNA, the CDR3 is TGTGCCAGCAGTTCCGCGGGAGAGTCCTACAATGAGCAGTTCTTC. This chain joins TRBV6-6 and TRBJ2-1, with TRBD2 matching 7 bases. The CDR3 is 15 amino acids. Per germline, CDR1 MNHNY and CDR2 SVGAGI (reference sequence). J gave up 1 base and V 4 bases, and 4 bases lay outside the gene matches.

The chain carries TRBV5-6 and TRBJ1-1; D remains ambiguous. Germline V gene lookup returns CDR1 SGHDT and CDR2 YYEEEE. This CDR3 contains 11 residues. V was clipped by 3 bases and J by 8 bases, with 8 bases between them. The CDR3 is CASSSPSEAFF. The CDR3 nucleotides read TGTGCCAGCAGCTCCCCATCCGAAGCTTTCTTT.

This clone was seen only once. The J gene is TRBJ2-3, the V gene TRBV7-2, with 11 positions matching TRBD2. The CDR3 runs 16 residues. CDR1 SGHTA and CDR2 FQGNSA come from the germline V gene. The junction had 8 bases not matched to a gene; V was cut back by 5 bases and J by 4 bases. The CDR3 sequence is CASSPPKLAGADTQYF. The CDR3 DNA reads TGTGCCAGCAGCCCCCCCAAACTAGCGGGAGCAGATACGCAGTATTTT.

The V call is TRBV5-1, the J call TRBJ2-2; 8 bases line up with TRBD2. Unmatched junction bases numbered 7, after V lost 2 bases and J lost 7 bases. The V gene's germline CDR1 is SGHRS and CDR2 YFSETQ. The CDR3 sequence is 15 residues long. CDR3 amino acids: CASSFPAGEGGELFF. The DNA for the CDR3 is TGCGCCAGCAGCTTCCCAGCGGGAGAGGGCGGGGAGCTGTTTTTT.

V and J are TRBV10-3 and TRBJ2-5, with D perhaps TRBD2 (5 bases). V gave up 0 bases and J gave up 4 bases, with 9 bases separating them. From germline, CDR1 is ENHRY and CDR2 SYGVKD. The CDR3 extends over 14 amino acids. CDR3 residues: CAISESGGPETQYF. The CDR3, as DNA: TGTGCCATCAGTGAGTCTGGCGGGCCAGAGACCCAGTACTTC.

The CDR3, as DNA: TGTGCCAGCAGCCGTAACCTAGCTATCACAGATACGCAGTATTTT. Protein sequence: CASSRNLAITDTQYF. This chain joins TRBV11-2 and TRBJ2-3; possibly TRBD2 for D (5 bases). Per the germline V gene, CDR1 is SGHAT and CDR2 is FQNNGV. CDR3 length equals 15 residues. Deletions cut 5 bases from V and 2 bases from J, with 14 bases between.

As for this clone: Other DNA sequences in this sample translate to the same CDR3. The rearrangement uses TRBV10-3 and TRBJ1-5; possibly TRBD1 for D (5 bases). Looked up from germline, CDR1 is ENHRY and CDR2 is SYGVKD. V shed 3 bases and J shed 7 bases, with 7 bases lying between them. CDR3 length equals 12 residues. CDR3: CAISEGDQPQHF. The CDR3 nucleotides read TGTGCCATCAGTGAAGGGGACCAGCCCCAGCATTTT.

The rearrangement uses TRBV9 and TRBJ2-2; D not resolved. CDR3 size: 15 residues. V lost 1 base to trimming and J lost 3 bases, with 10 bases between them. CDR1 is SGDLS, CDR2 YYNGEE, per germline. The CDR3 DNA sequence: TGTGCCAGCAGCGTACATCTCGAATACACCGGGGAGCTGTTTTTT. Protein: CASSVHLEYTGELFF.

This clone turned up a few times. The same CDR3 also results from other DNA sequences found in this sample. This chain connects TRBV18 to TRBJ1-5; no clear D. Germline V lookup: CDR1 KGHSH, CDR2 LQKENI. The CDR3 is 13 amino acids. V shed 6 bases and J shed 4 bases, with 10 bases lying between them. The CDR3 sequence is CASSPGHNQPQHF. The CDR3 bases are TGTGCCAGCTCTCCCGGTCATAATCAGCCCCAGCATTTT.

CDR3 DNA: TGTGCCATCAGTAAGACAGGGGTGAACACTGAAGCTTTCTTT. Protein product: CAISKTGVNTEAFF. The chain couples TRBV10-3 to TRBJ1-1; TRBD1 matches 8 bases. V trimming: 5 bases; J trimming: 0 bases; junction bases outside the gene matches: 2. The CDR3 totals 14 residues. Germline assignment: CDR1 ENHRY and CDR2 SYGVKD.

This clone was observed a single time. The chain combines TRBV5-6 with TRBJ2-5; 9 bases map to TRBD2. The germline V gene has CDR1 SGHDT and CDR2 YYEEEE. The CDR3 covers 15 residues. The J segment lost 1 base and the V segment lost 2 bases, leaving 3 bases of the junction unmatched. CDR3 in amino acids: CASSLRAGGQETQYF. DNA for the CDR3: TGTGCCAGCAGCTTAAGAGCGGGGGGCCAAGAGACCCAGTACTTC.

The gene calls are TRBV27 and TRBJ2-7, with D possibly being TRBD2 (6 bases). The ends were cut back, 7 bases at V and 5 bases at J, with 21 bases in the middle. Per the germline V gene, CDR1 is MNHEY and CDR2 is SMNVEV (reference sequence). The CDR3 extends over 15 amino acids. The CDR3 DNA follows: TGTGCCAGCAACAAATTTGGGAGGTCTCTCCACGAGCAGTACTTC. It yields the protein CASNKFGRSLHEQYF.

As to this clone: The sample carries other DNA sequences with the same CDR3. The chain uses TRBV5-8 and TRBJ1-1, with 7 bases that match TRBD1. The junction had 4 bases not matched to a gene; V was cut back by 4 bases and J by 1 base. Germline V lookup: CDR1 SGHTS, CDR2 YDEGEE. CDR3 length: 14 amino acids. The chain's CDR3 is CASSPGQTNTEAFF. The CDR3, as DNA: TGTGCCAGCAGCCCGGGACAGACGAACACTGAAGCTTTCTTT. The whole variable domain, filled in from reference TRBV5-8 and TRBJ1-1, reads EAGVTQSPTHLIKTRGQQATLRCSPISGHTSVYWYQQALGLGLQFLLWYDEGEERNRGNFPPRFSGRQFPNYSSELNVNALELEDSALYLCASSPGQTNTEAFFGQGTRLTVV.

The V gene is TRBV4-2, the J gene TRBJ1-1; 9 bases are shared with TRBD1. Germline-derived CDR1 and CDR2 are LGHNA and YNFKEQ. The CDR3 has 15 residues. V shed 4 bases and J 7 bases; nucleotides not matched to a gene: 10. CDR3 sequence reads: CASSLRPGTGSEAFF. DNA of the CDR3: TGTGCCAGCAGCCTACGGCCCGGGACAGGGAGTGAAGCTTTCTTT.

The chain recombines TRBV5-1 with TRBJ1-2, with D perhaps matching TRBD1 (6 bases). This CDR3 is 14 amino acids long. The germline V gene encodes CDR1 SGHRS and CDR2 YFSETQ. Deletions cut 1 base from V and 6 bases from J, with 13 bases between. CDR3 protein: CASSLMGGEDGYTF. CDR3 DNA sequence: TGCGCCAGCAGCTTGATGGGGGGCGAAGATGGCTACACCTTC.